A single sample is the source of the 19 T cell receptor beta chains below, sequenced in a study of cytomegalovirus exposure and HLA in healthy donors. PCR used 60 Vbeta primers and 13 Jbeta primers. Some clones are missing from TCRdb's copy, which holds only in-frame ones; the method was immunoSEQ multiplex PCR. The profile covers about 140,000 clones, with around three quarters appearing a single time and nearly 7% taken by the ten largest. The sample consisted of PBMCs. The receptors shown here come from a man aged 35-49 years in good health and CMV-seropositive.

This chain links TRBV29-1 with TRBJ1-1; possibly TRBD1 for D (5 bases). Per the germline V gene, CDR1 is SQVTM and CDR2 is ANQGSEA. The length of the CDR3 is 11 residues. Trimming removed 8 bases at V and 1 base at J, with 8 bases between. CDR3 residues: CSTDRNTEAFF. CDR3 nucleotides: TGCAGCACTGACAGGAACACTGAAGCTTTCTTT. Based on the CDR3 plus reference TRBV29-1 and TRBJ1-1, the full variable domain is SAVISQKPSRDICQRGTSLTIQCQVDSQVTMMFWYRQQPGQSLTLIATANQGSEATYESGFVIDKFPISRPNLTFSTLTVSNMSPEDSSIYLCSTDRNTEAFFGQGTRLTVV.

V usage is TRBV19 and J usage is TRBJ1-2; TRBD1 matches at 8 bases. With V trimmed by 11 bases and J by 8 bases, 13 bases remained unmatched. This CDR3 has 13 amino acids. Germline CDR1 reads LNHDA; CDR2 reads SQIVND (reference sequence). The CDR3 is CAAEGGTGAGYTF. Here the CDR3 DNA reads TGTGCCGCCGAGGGTGGGACAGGCGCGGGCTACACCTTC.

V gene TRBV7-6 combines with J gene TRBJ1-2; D is uncertain. Germline CDR1 and CDR2: SGHVS and FNYEAQ. This CDR3 region has 16 residues. V lost 4 bases to trimming and J lost 3 bases, with 18 bases between them. In DNA form, the CDR3 reads TGTGCCAGCAGCTCGGGATTAAGGCGTGCGGACTATGGCTACACCTTC. It is translated as CASSSGLRRADYGYTF.

This chain uses TRBV27 with TRBJ1-1, with 7 bases fitting TRBD1. V lost 4 bases to trimming and J lost 0 bases; unmatched junction nucleotides: 11. The CDR3 extends over 17 amino acids. Per germline, CDR1 MNHEY and CDR2 SMNVEV (reference sequence). CDR3 in amino acids: CASSSTITGTVNTEAFF. The CDR3 DNA is TGTGCCAGCAGTTCAACTATTACCGGGACAGTGAACACTGAAGCTTTCTTT.

The chain is built from TRBV5-1 and TRBJ2-7; D is possibly TRBD1 (6 bases). Germline-derived CDR1 and CDR2 are SGHRS and YFSETQ. This CDR3 region has 14 residues. V was clipped by 4 bases and J by 0 bases, with 11 bases between them. This chain's CDR3 is CASSRGHGSYEQYF. CDR3 bases: TGCGCCAGCAGCCGGGGACACGGCTCCTACGAGCAGTACTTC.

The rearrangement links TRBV7-2 to TRBJ1-2, with D perhaps matching TRBD1 (5 bases). The V end lost 0 bases, the J end lost 8 bases, and 7 bases lay between the germline ends. Germline V lookup: CDR1 SGHTA, CDR2 FQGNSA. CDR3 length equals 12 residues. The CDR3 sequence: CASSLAGPGYTF. Here the CDR3 DNA reads TGTGCCAGCAGCTTAGCGGGGCCAGGCTACACCTTC. The whole variable domain, remainder taken from reference TRBV7-2 and TRBJ1-2, is GAGVSQSPSNKVTEKGKDVELRCDPISGHTALYWYRQSLGQGLEFLIYFQGNSAPDKSGLPSDRFSAERTGGSVSTLTIQRTQQEDSAVYLCASSLAGPGYTFGSGTRLTVV.

V usage is TRBV5-6 and J usage is TRBJ1-3; D possibly corresponds to TRBD1 (5 bases). CDR3 length equals 16 residues. Germline V CDR1 and CDR2: SGHDT, YYEEEE. V was trimmed by 0 bases and J by 1 base, leaving 11 bases between them. CDR3 region: CASSLVLGGSGNTIYF. CDR3 coding DNA: TGTGCCAGCAGCTTGGTCCTCGGGGGGTCTGGAAACACCATATATTTT. Variable domain in full (rest from reference TRBV5-6 and TRBJ1-3): DAGVTQSPTHLIKTRGQQVTLRCSPKSGHDTVSWYQQALGQGPQFIFQYYEEEERQRGNFPDRFSGHQFPNYSSELNVNALLLGDSALYLCASSLVLGGSGNTIYFGEGSWLTVV.

V usage is TRBV10-2 and J usage is TRBJ1-6; 7 nucleotides match TRBD1. The length of the CDR3 is 13 residues. The V gene end was trimmed by 2 bases and the J gene end by 14 bases; junction bases not matched to a gene: 6. Per germline, CDR1 WSHSY and CDR2 SAAADI. The CDR3 loop is CASSELGQLTLHF. The CDR3 DNA reads as TGCGCCAGCAGTGAGCTGGGACAGCTCACCCTCCACTTT.

The chain couples TRBV7-3 to TRBJ2-6, with D maybe TRBD1 (6 bases). Trimming pared 5 bases from V and 0 bases from J, leaving 11 bases between. The CDR3 is 16 residues long. The germline CDR1 and CDR2 sequences are SGHTA and FQGTGA. This chain's CDR3 is CASSPRQVSGANVLTF. DNA for the CDR3: TGTGCCAGCAGCCCCCGACAGGTCTCTGGGGCCAACGTCCTGACTTTC. The full variable domain, with the rest looked up from reference TRBV7-3 and TRBJ2-6, is GAGVSQTPSNKVTEKGKYVELRCDPISGHTALYWYRQSLGQGPEFLIYFQGTGAADDSGLPNDRFFAVRPEGSVSTLKIQRTERGDSAVYLCASSPRQVSGANVLTFGAGSRLTVL.

The chain employs TRBV5-4 and TRBJ2-1, with 7 bases lining up with TRBD1. Germline V CDR1 and CDR2: SGHNT, YYREEE (reference sequence). V trimming: 0 bases; J trimming: 9 bases; junction bases outside the gene matches: 6. CDR3 length: 14 residues. CDR3 sequence reads: CASSLVKGGGEQFF. In nucleotides, the CDR3 is TGTGCCAGCAGCTTGGTCAAAGGGGGCGGTGAGCAGTTCTTC.

The chain recombines TRBV29-1 with TRBJ1-4; 7 bases are shared with TRBD1. Germline CDR1 SQVTM, CDR2 ANQGSEA. J lost 0 bases, V lost 5 bases, and 3 bases had no gene match. The CDR3 has 14 residues. The CDR3 protein is CSVLQGPTNEKLFF. The CDR3 DNA sequence: TGCAGCGTTTTACAGGGGCCAACTAATGAAAAACTGTTTTTT.

The chain couples TRBV4-1 to TRBJ2-5; 7 nucleotides agree with TRBD1. Germline lookup yields CDR1 MGHRA and CDR2 YSYEKL. The CDR3 totals 17 residues. V dropped 1 base and J dropped 1; count of bases not matched to a gene: 9. CDR3 in DNA: TGCGCCAGCAGCCAAGTAGGAAGGGGGCTGAGCCAAGAGACCCAGTACTTC. This encodes CASSQVGRGLSQETQYF.

The J gene is TRBJ1-2, the V gene TRBV19, with D possibly being TRBD1 (6 bases). The CDR3 is 15 residues long. The germline V and J ends were trimmed by 6 bases and 0 bases, with 14 bases remaining between them. Germline-derived CDR1 and CDR2 are LNHDA and SQIVND (reference sequence). The DNA of the CDR3 is TGTGCCAGTAGGCGACAGGACTTTCCTAACTATGGCTACACCTTC. It yields the protein CASRRQDFPNYGYTF.

The CDR3 spells CASSQPIQGRYGYTF. DNA for the CDR3: TGTGCCAGCAGTCAACCAATCCAGGGGCGCTATGGCTACACCTTC. The chain couples TRBV28 to TRBJ1-2; D possibly corresponds to TRBD1 (6 bases). Germline V gene sequence: CDR1 MDHEN, CDR2 SYDVKM. This CDR3 has 15 amino acids. Deletions cut 5 bases from V and 4 bases from J, with 17 bases between.

This chain joins TRBV29-1 and TRBJ2-5; TRBD2 agrees at 8 bases. The V segment lost 1 base and the J segment 5 bases; nucleotides outside the gene matches: 6. The germline V gene encodes CDR1 SQVTM and CDR2 ANQGSEA. The CDR3 length is 14 residues. CDR3 sequence (DNA): TGCAGCGTTGAAGTTGGGGCGGGGGGTGAGACCCAGTACTTC. This sequence encodes CSVEVGAGGETQYF. Drawing the rest from reference TRBV29-1 and TRBJ2-5, the complete variable domain is SAVISQKPSRDICQRGTSLTIQCQVDSQVTMMFWYRQQPGQSLTLIATANQGSEATYESGFVIDKFPISRPNLTFSTLTVSNMSPEDSSIYLCSVEVGAGGETQYFGPGTRLLVL.

The chain combines TRBV6-6 with TRBJ1-5; D is uncertain. The germline V gene encodes CDR1 MNHNY and CDR2 SVGAGI (reference sequence). Between the trimmed V and J ends, which lost 7 bases and 4 bases, there was a span of 11 bases. CDR3 size: 13 residues. CDR3 sequence: CASKEGPNQPQHF. The CDR3 nucleotides read TGTGCCAGCAAAGAGGGCCCAAATCAGCCCCAGCATTTT.

A remark on this clone: This same CDR3 is encoded by further DNA sequences in the sample. The J gene is TRBJ2-2, the V gene TRBV6-4; no clear D. The CDR3 has 13 amino acids. The germline gives CDR1 MRHNA, CDR2 SNTAGT. Trimming took 3 bases from V and 5 from J, leaving 7 bases between them. DNA of the CDR3: TGTGCCAGCAGTGAAACGGAGACCGGGGAGCTGTTTTTT. It yields the protein CASSETETGELFF.

The chain carries TRBV2 and TRBJ2-3; 8 bases align to TRBD2. Germline V gene lookup returns CDR1 SNHLY and CDR2 FYNNEI. J lost 5 bases, V lost 3 bases, and 7 bases had no gene match. This CDR3 has 15 residues. The CDR3 loop reads CASSDRLAGIDTQYF. DNA of the CDR3: TGTGCCAGCAGTGACAGGCTAGCGGGCATAGATACGCAGTATTTT.

V is TRBV4-3 and J is TRBJ2-2, with D perhaps TRBD2 (5 bases). CDR1 is LGHNA and CDR2 is YSLEER in the germline V gene. V lost 0 bases to trimming and J lost 0 bases, with 11 bases between them. The CDR3 covers 17 residues. CDR3: CASSQEVWETNTGELFF. CDR3 nucleotide sequence: TGCGCCAGCAGCCAAGAAGTTTGGGAGACGAACACCGGGGAGCTGTTTTTT.